The 23 T cell receptor beta chains below come from one sample, sequenced in a study of T cells in Graves' hyperthyroidism and ophthalmopathy. RNA transcripts provided the source from which TCR beta CDR3 regions were amplified. A first-round RT-PCR of the TCR CDR3 used the HTBI primer set. TCRdb reprocessed the multiplex PCR reads via MiXCR and lists one record per CDR3 protein. The sample consists of approximately 520,000 distinct CDR3 sequences, roughly 25% of them appearing once. The sample comprised blood. The source is a woman between 25 and 40 years old with Graves' ophthalmopathy.

CDR3 residues: CAWSRHLNQQETQYF. The CDR3 coding sequence is TGTGCCTGGAGTAGACACCTTAACCAGCAAGAGACCCAGTACTTC. The chain joins TRBV30 to TRBJ2-5; D gene uncertain. CDR1 and CDR2 (germline): GTSNPN, SVGIG (reference sequence). This CDR3 comprises 15 residues. The V end lost 2 bases, the J end lost 2 bases, and 15 bases lay between the germline ends. The full variable domain, completed using reference TRBV30 and TRBJ2-5, is SQTIHQWPATLVQPVGSPLSLECTVEGTSNPNLYWYRQAAGRGLQLLFYSVGIGQISSEVPQNLSASRPQDRQFILSSKKLLLSDSGFYLCAWSRHLNQQETQYFGPGTRLLVL.

The chain carries TRBV30 and TRBJ1-2, with 7 nucleotides matching TRBD1. The CDR3 spans 13 residues. Germline values: CDR1 GTSNPN, CDR2 SVGIG (reference sequence). V dropped 2 bases and J dropped 8; count of bases not matched to a gene: 8. CDR3 sequence reads: CAWSSTGVRGYTF. The CDR3 DNA is TGTGCCTGGAGTTCCACAGGGGTCCGGGGCTACACCTTC.

There are many counts of this clonotype. The chain carries TRBV5-5 and TRBJ1-3, with 8 bases identical to TRBD1. J was trimmed by 11 bases and V by 4 bases; bases with no gene match: 11. The germline V gene has CDR1 SGHKS and CDR2 YYEKEE (reference sequence). This CDR3 region has 14 residues. The CDR3 region has the DNA TGTGCCAGCAGCCCCGCTCCGCAACAGGGGGCCATATATTTT. Residues: CASSPAPQQGAIYF.

There are many counts of this clonotype. The V and J genes are TRBV10-3 and TRBJ1-2, with TRBD1 matching over 7 bases. With 1 base clipped from V and 4 bases from J, the junction kept 9 bases outside the gene matches. Looked up from germline, CDR1 is ENHRY and CDR2 is SYGVKD. The CDR3 runs to 16 residues. The CDR3 region is CAISEFRDSDVYGYTF. CDR3 DNA sequence: TGTGCCATCAGTGAGTTCCGGGACAGCGACGTCTATGGCTACACCTTC.

In this sample, this clonotype turned up many times. The V gene is TRBV7-9, the J gene TRBJ1-2; 9 nucleotides match TRBD1. Germline CDR1 SEHNR, CDR2 FQNEAQ (reference sequence). This CDR3 has 17 residues. J lost 8 bases, V lost 3 bases, and 16 bases had no gene match. CDR3 sequence reads: CASSFSRMDRGVRGYTF. The CDR3 nucleotides are TGTGCCAGCAGCTTTTCTCGTATGGACAGGGGAGTTAGGGGCTACACCTTC.

This clonotype occurred many times. The rearrangement links TRBV20-1 to TRBJ2-2, with a tentative D call TRBD1 (6 bases). Deletions cut 6 bases from V and 0 bases from J, with 11 bases between. CDR3 length: 14 residues. CDR1 is DFQATT, CDR2 SNEGSKA, per germline (reference sequence). Here the CDR3 DNA reads TGCAGTGCCCGGGGACACCCGAACACCGGGGAGCTGTTTTTT. Its protein product is CSARGHPNTGELFF.

The V gene is TRBV12-3 or TRBV12-4, the J gene TRBJ1-6; 10 bases fit TRBD1. The J segment lost 5 bases and the V segment lost 7 bases, leaving 8 bases of the junction unmatched. CDR3 size: 16 residues. CDR3: CASTLPGQGHNSPLHF. The CDR3 DNA is TGTGCCAGCACTCTCCCGGGACAGGGGCATAATTCACCCCTCCACTTT.

This clonotype has just a few counts. This chain connects TRBV6-1 to TRBJ2-5, with a tentative D call TRBD1 (7 bases). Germline CDR1 and CDR2: MNHNS and SASEGT. The CDR3 contains 13 residues. The V and J ends lost 6 bases and 5 bases respectively, with 13 bases between them. The CDR3 DNA reads as TGTGCCAGCAGCGACAGGGAGGAGGAGACCCAGTACTTC. The encoded protein is CASSDREEETQYF.

This clonotype has ten or more counts. The chain combines TRBV20-1 with TRBJ2-2; a possible D gene is TRBD1 (5 bases). Germline CDR1 DFQATT, CDR2 SNEGSKA (reference sequence). Trimming removed 3 bases at V and 8 bases at J, with 10 bases between. The CDR3 extends over 12 amino acids. Here the CDR3 reads CSARGPGGELFF. The CDR3 bases are TGCAGTGCTAGGGGGCCAGGTGGGGAGCTGTTTTTT.

The chain carries TRBV2 and TRBJ1-5; D gene unclear. This CDR3 is built from 14 residues. The V gene lost 4 bases and the J gene lost 3 bases, with 10 bases spanning the gap. Germline V gene data show CDR1 as SNHLY and CDR2 as FYNNEI. CDR3 residues: CASSAPLLNQPQHF. In DNA, the CDR3 is TGTGCCAGCAGTGCACCGCTGCTCAATCAGCCCCAGCATTTT. Full variable domain (outside the CDR3, taken from reference TRBV2 and TRBJ1-5): EPEVTQTPSHQVTQMGQEVILRCVPISNHLYFYWYRQILGQKVEFLVSFYNNEISEKSEIFDDQFSVERPDGSNFTLKIRSTKLEDSAMYFCASSAPLLNQPQHFGDGTRLSIL.

The chain joins TRBV6-1 to TRBJ1-2, with TRBD1 as a possible D gene (6 bases). V was clipped by 2 bases and J by 2 bases, with 12 bases between them. CDR3 length: 15 amino acids. CDR1 and CDR2 from the germline V gene are MNHNS and SASEGT. Here the CDR3 DNA reads TGTGCCAGCAGTGAAAAGGGAGGGGGGAACTATGGCTACACCTTC. Protein sequence: CASSEKGGGNYGYTF.

This clonotype has a count of ten or more. The chain recombines TRBV30 with TRBJ2-5; TRBD1 matches 8 bases. Germline values: CDR1 GTSNPN, CDR2 SVGIG (reference sequence). Trimming cost V 5 bases and J 1 base; bases outside gene matches: 3. CDR3 size: 13 residues. CDR3 protein: CAWDRGIQETQYF. CDR3 nucleotide sequence: TGTGCCTGGGACAGGGGAATCCAAGAGACCCAGTACTTC.

The table lists this clonotype with many counts. The chain uses TRBV20-1 and TRBJ2-4, with 11 bases matching TRBD2. This CDR3 comprises 18 residues. CDR1 and CDR2 (germline): DFQATT, SNEGSKA (reference sequence). With 6 bases clipped from V and 1 base from J, the junction kept 14 bases outside the gene matches. CDR3 sequence (DNA): TGCAGTGCCGATAGGGCTAGCGGGGGGCCGTCGGCCAAAAACATTCAGTACTTC. It translates to CSADRASGGPSAKNIQYF.

This clonotype was picked up many times. The J gene is TRBJ2-7, the V gene TRBV4-2; D remains ambiguous. The CDR3 spans 15 residues. CDR1 LGHNA and CDR2 YNFKEQ come from the germline V gene. Trimming removed 2 bases at V and 9 bases at J, with 20 bases between. The CDR3 region is CASSQFVDSRSAQYF. CDR3 nucleotide sequence: TGTGCCAGCAGCCAATTCGTGGATTCGAGGTCGGCGCAGTACTTC.

This clonotype was found many times. The J gene is TRBJ1-2, the V gene TRBV6-1; TRBD1 aligns across 8 bases. V shed 8 bases and J 3 bases; nucleotides not matched to a gene: 17. The CDR3 is 17 amino acids. Germline V gives CDR1 MNHNS, CDR2 SASEGT. For the CDR3, the DNA is TGTGCCAGCGTGCAGTCGTGGAGGCAGGGGGCGTACTATGGCTACACCTTC. It codes for CASVQSWRQGAYYGYTF.

This clonotype was recorded many times. This chain connects TRBV5-1 to TRBJ2-6; no firm D call. The CDR3 is 14 residues long. V was clipped by 4 bases and J by 0 bases, with 5 bases between them. CDR1 is SGHRS and CDR2 is YFSETQ in the germline V gene. This chain's CDR3 is CASSGGSGANVLTF. The CDR3 DNA sequence: TGCGCCAGCAGCGGTGGCTCTGGGGCCAACGTCCTGACTTTC.

This clonotype was seen ten or more times. This rearrangement joins TRBV11-2 to TRBJ1-6, with 7 positions matching TRBD1. The ends lost 4 bases at V and 6 bases at J; junction bases unmatched: 3. Germline lookup yields CDR1 SGHAT and CDR2 FQNNGV. The CDR3 extends over 14 amino acids. The CDR3 protein is CASSSDRVNSPLHF. The CDR3 DNA is TGTGCCAGCAGCTCCGACAGGGTTAATTCACCCCTCCACTTT.

This chain joins TRBV6-5 and TRBJ2-7, with TRBD2 matching over 9 bases. The V segment lost 2 bases and the J segment 3 bases; nucleotides outside the gene matches: 5. CDR1 and CDR2 (germline): MNHEY, SVGAGI. CDR3 size: 15 residues. The DNA for the CDR3 is TGTGCCAGCAGTTACGGGCTTAGCGGGAGCTACGAGCAGTACTTC. Amino acids: CASSYGLSGSYEQYF.

The chain uses TRBV27 and TRBJ1-1, with D unresolved. Trimming left V 0 bases short and J 5 bases short, with 10 bases between. This CDR3 has 14 amino acids. The germline V gene has CDR1 MNHEY and CDR2 SMNVEV (reference sequence). CDR3 coding DNA: TGTGCCAGCAGTTTATCCCTCGGATGGACTGAAGCTTTCTTT. Protein: CASSLSLGWTEAFF.

This clonotype occurred once. The CDR3 DNA reads TGTGCCGCGACCGGGACCGTCTACGAGCAGTACTTC. Translating gives CAATGTVYEQYF. The chain has TRBV6-2 or TRBV6-3 and TRBJ2-7; tentatively, D is TRBD1 or TRBD2 (5 bases each). The CDR3 runs 12 residues. The V end lost 11 bases, the J end lost 3 bases, and 14 bases lay between the germline ends. The germline V gene encodes CDR1 MNHEY and CDR2 SVGEGT.

The chain is built from TRBV19 and TRBJ2-2; D gene unclear. Deletions cut 4 bases from V and 3 bases from J, with 12 bases between. The CDR3 loop spans 15 amino acids. Looked up from germline, CDR1 is LNHDA and CDR2 is SQIVND (reference sequence). CDR3 loop: CASSKGLFDTGELFF. For the CDR3, the DNA is TGTGCCAGTAGTAAAGGGTTATTCGACACCGGGGAGCTGTTTTTT.

In this sample, this clonotype turned up many times. The rearrangement links TRBV12-5 to TRBJ2-2; the match to TRBD1 covers 10 bases. This CDR3 has 16 amino acids. The germline CDR1 and CDR2 sequences are LGHNT and FRNRAP. Germline trimming cut 5 bases from V and 4 bases from J; bases unmatched to any gene: 7. The CDR3 loop is CASGLRDRGVTGELFF. The CDR3 coding sequence is TGTGCTAGTGGTCTGCGGGACAGGGGAGTCACCGGGGAGCTGTTTTTT.

This clonotype was detected many times. The rearrangement joins TRBV7-9 to TRBJ2-7; D gene unclear. CDR1 and CDR2 (germline): SEHNR, FQNEAQ (reference sequence). The germline V and J ends were trimmed by 4 bases and 0 bases, with 13 bases remaining between them. The CDR3 is 15 amino acids. DNA of the CDR3: TGTGCCAGCAGCTCAGCCGGGCGAAACTCCTACGAGCAGTACTTC. Protein sequence: CASSSAGRNSYEQYF.